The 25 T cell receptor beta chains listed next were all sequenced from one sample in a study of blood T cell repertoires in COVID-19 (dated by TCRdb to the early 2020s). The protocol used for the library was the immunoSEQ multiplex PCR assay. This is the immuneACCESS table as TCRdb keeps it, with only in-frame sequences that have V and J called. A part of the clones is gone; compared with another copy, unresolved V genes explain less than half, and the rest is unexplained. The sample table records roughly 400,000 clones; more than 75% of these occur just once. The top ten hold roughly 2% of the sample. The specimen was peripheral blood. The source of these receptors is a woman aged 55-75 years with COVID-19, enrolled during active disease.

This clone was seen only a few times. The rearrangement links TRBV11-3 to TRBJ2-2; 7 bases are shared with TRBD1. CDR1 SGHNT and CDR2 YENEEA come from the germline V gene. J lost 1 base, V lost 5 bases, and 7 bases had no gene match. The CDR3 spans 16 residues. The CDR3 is CASSKTGTVNTGELFF. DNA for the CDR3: TGTGCCAGCAGCAAAACCGGGACAGTGAACACCGGGGAGCTGTTTTTT. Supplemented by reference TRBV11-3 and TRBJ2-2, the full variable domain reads EAGVVQSPRYKIIEKKQPVAFWCNPISGHNTLYWYLQNLGQGPELLIRYENEEAVDDSQLPKDRFSAERLKGVDSTLKIQPAELGDSAVYLCASSKTGTVNTGELFFGEGSRLTVL.

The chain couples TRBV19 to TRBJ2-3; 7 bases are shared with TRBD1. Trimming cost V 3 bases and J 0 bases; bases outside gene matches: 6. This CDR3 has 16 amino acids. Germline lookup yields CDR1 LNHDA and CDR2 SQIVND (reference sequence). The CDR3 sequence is CASSMVRGPSTDTQYF. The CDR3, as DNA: TGTGCCAGTAGTATGGTTAGGGGGCCGAGCACAGATACGCAGTATTTT.

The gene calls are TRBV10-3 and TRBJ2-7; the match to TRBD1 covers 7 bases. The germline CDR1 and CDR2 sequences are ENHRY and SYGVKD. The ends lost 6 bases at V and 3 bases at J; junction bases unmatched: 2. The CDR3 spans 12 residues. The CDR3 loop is CAIRGDSYEQYF. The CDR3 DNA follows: TGTGCCATCAGAGGGGACAGCTACGAGCAGTACTTC.

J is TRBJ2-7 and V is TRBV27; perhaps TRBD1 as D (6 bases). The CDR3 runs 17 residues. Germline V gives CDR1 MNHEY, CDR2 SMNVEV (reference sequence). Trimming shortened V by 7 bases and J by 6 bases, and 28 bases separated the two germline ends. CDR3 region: CASTPTRSSVQQGEQYF. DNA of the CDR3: TGTGCCAGCACCCCGACAAGATCCTCCGTACAACAGGGCGAGCAGTACTTC.

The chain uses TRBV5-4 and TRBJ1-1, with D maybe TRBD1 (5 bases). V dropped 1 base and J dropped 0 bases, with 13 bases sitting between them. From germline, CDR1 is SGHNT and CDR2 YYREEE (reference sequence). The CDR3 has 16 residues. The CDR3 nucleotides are TGTGCCAGCAGCTTGAAAGGGGTTCAGGTGAACACTGAAGCTTTCTTT. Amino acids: CASSLKGVQVNTEAFF.

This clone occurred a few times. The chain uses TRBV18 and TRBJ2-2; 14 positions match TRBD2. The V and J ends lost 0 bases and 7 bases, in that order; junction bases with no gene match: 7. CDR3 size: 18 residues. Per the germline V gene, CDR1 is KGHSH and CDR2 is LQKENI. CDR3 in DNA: TGTGCCAGCTCACCACCGGGACTAGCGGGGGCACCGCACGGGGAGCTGTTTTTT. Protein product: CASSPPGLAGAPHGELFF.

The CDR3 loop is CASSQDDRDGMQPQHF. For the CDR3, the DNA is TGCGCCAGCAGTCAAGACGACAGGGACGGAATGCAGCCCCAGCATTTT. The rearrangement uses TRBV23-1 and TRBJ1-5; 7 positions match TRBD1. TRBV23-1 is known as an ORF, though its function is uncertain. Losses at the gene ends were 2 bases for V and 7 bases for J; bases not matched to a gene: 11. The CDR3 is 16 amino acids.

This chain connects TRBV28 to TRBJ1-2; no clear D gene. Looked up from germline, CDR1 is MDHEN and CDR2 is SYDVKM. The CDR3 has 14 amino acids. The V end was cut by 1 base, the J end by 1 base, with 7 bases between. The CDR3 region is CASSLFAGNYGYTF. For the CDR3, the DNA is TGTGCCAGCAGTTTATTTGCGGGTAACTATGGCTACACCTTC.

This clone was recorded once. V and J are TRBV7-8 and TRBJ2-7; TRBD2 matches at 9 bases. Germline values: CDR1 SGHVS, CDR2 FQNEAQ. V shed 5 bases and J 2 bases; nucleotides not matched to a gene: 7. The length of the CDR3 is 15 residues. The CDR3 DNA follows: TGTGCCAGCAGCAAGATGACTAGCGGAACCTACGAGCAGTACTTC. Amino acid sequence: CASSKMTSGTYEQYF.

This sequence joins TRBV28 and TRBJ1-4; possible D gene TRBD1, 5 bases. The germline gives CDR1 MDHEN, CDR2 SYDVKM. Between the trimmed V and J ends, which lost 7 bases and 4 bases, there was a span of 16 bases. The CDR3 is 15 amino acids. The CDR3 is CASTHSGTGNEKLFF. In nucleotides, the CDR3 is TGTGCCAGCACCCATAGCGGGACCGGTAATGAAAAACTGTTTTTT. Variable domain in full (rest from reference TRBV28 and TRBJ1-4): DVKVTQSSRYLVKRTGEKVFLECVQDMDHENMFWYRQDPGLGLRLIYFSYDVKMKEKGDIPEGYSVSREKKERFSLILESASTNQTSMYLCASTHSGTGNEKLFFGSGTQLSVL.

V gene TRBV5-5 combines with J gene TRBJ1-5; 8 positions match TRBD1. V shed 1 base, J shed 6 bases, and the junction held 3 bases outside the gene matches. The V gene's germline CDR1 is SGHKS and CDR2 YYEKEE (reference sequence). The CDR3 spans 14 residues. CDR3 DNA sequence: TGTGCCAGCAGCTTGTGGACAGGGCTTCAGCCCCAGCATTTT. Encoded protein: CASSLWTGLQPQHF.

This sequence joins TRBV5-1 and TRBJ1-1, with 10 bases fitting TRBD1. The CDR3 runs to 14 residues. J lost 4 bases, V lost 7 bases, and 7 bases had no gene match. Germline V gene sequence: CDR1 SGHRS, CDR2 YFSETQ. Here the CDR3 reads CASGPGQGLTEAFF. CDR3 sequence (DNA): TGCGCCAGCGGTCCGGGACAGGGGCTCACTGAAGCTTTCTTT.

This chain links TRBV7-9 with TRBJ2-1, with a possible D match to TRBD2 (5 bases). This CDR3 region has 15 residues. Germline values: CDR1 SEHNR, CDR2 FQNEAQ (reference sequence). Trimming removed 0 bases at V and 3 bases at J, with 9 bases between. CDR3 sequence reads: CASSLASGYYNEQFF. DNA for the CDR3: TGTGCCAGCAGCTTAGCCAGCGGATACTACAATGAGCAGTTCTTC.

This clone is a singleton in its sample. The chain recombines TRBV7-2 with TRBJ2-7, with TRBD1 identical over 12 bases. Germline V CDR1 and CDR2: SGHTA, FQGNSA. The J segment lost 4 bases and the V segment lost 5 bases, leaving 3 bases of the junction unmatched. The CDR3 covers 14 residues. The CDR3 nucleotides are TGTGCCAGCAGCCGGGACAGGGGGCCGTACGAGCAGTACTTC. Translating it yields CASSRDRGPYEQYF.

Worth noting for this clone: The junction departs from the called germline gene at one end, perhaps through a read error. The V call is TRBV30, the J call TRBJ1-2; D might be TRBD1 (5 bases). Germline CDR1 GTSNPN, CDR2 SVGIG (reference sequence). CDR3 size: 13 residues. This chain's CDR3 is CAWSAHSGTYNLF. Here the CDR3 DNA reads TGTGCCTGGAGTGCTCACTCCGGGACTTATAACCTTTTC.

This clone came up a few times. The CDR3 reads CASSEDRVRGYTF. In DNA form, the CDR3 reads TGTGCCAGCAGTGAAGACAGGGTCCGAGGCTACACCTTC. The V and J genes are TRBV2 and TRBJ1-2, with D tentatively TRBD1 (6 bases). Per the germline V gene, CDR1 is SNHLY and CDR2 is FYNNEI. The length of the CDR3 is 13 residues. V was pared by 1 base and J by 8 bases, with 11 bases between. The whole variable domain, remainder taken from reference TRBV2 and TRBJ1-2, is EPEVTQTPSHQVTQMGQEVILRCVPISNHLYFYWYRQILGQKVEFLVSFYNNEISEKSEIFDDQFSVERPDGSNFTLKIRSTKLEDSAMYFCASSEDRVRGYTFGSGTRLTVV.

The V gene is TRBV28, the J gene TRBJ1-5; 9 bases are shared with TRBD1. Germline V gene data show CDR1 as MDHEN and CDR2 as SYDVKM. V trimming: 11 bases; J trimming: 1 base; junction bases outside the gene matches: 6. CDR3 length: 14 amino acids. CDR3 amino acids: CAGTTGGSNQPQHF. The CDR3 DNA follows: TGTGCCGGGACAACAGGGGGCAGCAATCAGCCCCAGCATTTT. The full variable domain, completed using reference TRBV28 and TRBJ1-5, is DVKVTQSSRYLVKRTGEKVFLECVQDMDHENMFWYRQDPGLGLRLIYFSYDVKMKEKGDIPEGYSVSREKKERFSLILESASTNQTSMYLCAGTTGGSNQPQHFGDGTRLSIL.

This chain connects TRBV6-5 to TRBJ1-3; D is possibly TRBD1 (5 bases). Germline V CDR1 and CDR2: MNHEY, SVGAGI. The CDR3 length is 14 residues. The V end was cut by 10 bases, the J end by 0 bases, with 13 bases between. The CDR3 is CATSRTTSGNTIYF. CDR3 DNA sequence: TGTGCCACTAGTCGGACAACCTCTGGAAACACCATATATTTT.

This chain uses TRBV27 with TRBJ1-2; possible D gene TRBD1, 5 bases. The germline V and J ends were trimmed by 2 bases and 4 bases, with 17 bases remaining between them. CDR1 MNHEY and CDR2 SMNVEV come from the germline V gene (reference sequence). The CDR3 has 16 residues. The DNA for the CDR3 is TGTGCCAGCAGTTTACGGGGGGTCCCCACGGGCTATGGCTACACCTTC. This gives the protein CASSLRGVPTGYGYTF.

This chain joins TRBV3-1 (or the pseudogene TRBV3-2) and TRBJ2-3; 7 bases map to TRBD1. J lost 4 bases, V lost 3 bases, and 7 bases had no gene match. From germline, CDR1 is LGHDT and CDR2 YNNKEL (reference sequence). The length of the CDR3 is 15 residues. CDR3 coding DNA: TGTGCCAGCAGCCAGACAGGGCGTAACGCAGATACGCAGTATTTT. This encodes CASSQTGRNADTQYF.

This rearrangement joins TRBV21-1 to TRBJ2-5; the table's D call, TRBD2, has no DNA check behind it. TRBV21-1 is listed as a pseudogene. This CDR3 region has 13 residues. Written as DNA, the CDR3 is TGTGCCAGCCCTCCGGGATCCCTGGGGACCCAGTACTTC. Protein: CASPPGSLGTQYF.

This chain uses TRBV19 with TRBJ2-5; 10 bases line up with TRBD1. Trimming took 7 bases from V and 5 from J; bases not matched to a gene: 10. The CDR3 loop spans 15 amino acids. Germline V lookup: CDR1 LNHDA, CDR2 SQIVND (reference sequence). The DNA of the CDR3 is TGTGCCAGTATGGGTTTGGGACAGGGGAAGGAGACCCAGTACTTC. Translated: CASMGLGQGKETQYF.

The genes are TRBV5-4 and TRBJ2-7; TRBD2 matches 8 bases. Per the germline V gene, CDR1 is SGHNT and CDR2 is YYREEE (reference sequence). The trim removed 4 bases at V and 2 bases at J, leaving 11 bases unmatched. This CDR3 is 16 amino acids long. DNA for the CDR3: TGTGCCAGCAGCCCCGACCTGACTAGCGACCCCTACGAGCAGTACTTC. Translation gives CASSPDLTSDPYEQYF.

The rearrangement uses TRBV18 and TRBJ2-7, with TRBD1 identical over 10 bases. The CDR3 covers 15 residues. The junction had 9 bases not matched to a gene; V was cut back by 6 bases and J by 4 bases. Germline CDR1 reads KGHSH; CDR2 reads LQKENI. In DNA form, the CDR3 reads TGTGCCAGCTCCCTCGCGGGACAGGGGACGTACGAGCAGTACTTC. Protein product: CASSLAGQGTYEQYF.

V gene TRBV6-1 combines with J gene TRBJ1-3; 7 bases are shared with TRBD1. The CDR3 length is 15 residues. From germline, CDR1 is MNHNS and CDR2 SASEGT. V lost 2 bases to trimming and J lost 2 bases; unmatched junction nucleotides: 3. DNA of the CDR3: TGTGCCAGCAGTGAAAACGGACAGGCTGGAAACACCATATATTTT. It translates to CASSENGQAGNTIYF.